This T cell receptor (beta chain) is drawn from a study of circulating CD8 cells and anti-PD-1 response in melanoma. Study information: Treatment was intravenous nivolumab at 3 mg/kg every 2 weeks. About 45% of the 13 patients had prior targeted therapy or immunotherapy; seven did not.

Sorting of live CD3+CD8+TCRalphabeta+ cells by PD-1 and/or TIGIT gave four subsets. The CDR3 is 15 amino acids. Trimming stripped 1 base from V and 0 bases from J, with 10 bases between. CDR1 MGHRA and CDR2 YSYEKL come from the germline V gene. The QIAseq Immune Repertoire TCR panel built the libraries from approximately 15 ng of total RNA. MiXCR, applied by TCRdb to the reads, yields one record per CDR3 protein. The table shows roughly 820 distinct CDR3 sequences, with about 5.5% occurring only once. Findings and limits, study-wide: PD-1 and DPOS subsets showed similar, higher clonality than DNEG. Replicates were generally not done for experiments.

In its sample, this clonotype ranks as large (0.1 to 1%). Its antigen remains unidentified. The chain joins TRBV4-1 to TRBJ2-7; TRBD1 is a possible D gene (5 bases). This receptor was taken from a human donor with melanoma. The sample here was CD8+ T cells from PBMCs, taken at baseline or after one month of anti-PD-1 therapy (not recorded which). In DNA, the CDR3 is TGCGCCAGCAGCCAAGGTCCAGGGATCTCCTACGAGCAGTACTTC. It encodes CASSQGPGISYEQYF.